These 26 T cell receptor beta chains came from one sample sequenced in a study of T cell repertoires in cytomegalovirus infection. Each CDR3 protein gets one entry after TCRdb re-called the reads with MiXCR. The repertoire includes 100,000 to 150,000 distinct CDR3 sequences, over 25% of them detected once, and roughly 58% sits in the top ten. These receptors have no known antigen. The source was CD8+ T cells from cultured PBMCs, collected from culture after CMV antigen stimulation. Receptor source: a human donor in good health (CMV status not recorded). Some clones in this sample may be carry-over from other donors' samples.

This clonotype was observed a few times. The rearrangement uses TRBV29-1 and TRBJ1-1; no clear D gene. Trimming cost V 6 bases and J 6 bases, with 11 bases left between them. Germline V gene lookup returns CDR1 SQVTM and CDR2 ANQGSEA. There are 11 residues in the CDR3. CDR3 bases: TGCAGCGTAGACGGGAGAGCTGAAGCTTTCTTT. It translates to CSVDGRAEAFF. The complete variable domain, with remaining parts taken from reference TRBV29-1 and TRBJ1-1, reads SAVISQKPSRDICQRGTSLTIQCQVDSQVTMMFWYRQQPGQSLTLIATANQGSEATYESGFVIDKFPISRPNLTFSTLTVSNMSPEDSSIYLCSVDGRAEAFFGQGTRLTVV.

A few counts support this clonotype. The CDR3 loop reads CASSWTGTPAYEQYF. DNA of the CDR3: TGTGCCAGCAGTTGGACAGGAACTCCGGCCTACGAGCAGTACTTC. The chain carries TRBV28 and TRBJ2-7; 7 nucleotides align to TRBD1. Germline V gene sequence: CDR1 MDHEN, CDR2 SYDVKM. The CDR3 contains 15 residues. Losses at the gene ends were 4 bases for V and 2 bases for J; bases not matched to a gene: 8.

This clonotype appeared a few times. This CDR3 reads CASSGGGGDQETQYF. The CDR3 coding sequence is TGTGCCAGCAGCGGTGGCGGGGGGGACCAAGAGACCCAGTACTTC. This chain connects TRBV9 to TRBJ2-5, with 9 bases identical to TRBD2. This CDR3 is 15 amino acids long. Unmatched junction bases numbered 3, after V lost 3 bases and J lost 0 bases. Germline V gene data show CDR1 as SGDLS and CDR2 as YYNGEE.

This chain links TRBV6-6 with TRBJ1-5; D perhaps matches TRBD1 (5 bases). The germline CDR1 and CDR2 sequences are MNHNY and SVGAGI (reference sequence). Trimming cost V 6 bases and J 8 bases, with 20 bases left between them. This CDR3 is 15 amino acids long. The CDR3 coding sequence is TGTGCCAGCAGCGCTCAGGGAGGCCGGGGGGAGCCCCAGCATTTT. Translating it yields CASSAQGGRGEPQHF.

CDR3 region: CSARGTRNKIYEQYF. The CDR3 DNA is TGCAGTGCTAGGGGGACCCGGAATAAAATCTACGAGCAGTACTTC. The V call is TRBV20-1, the J call TRBJ2-7, with D perhaps being TRBD1 or TRBD2 (5 bases each). The germline V and J ends were trimmed by 3 bases and 3 bases, with 18 bases remaining between them. Germline CDR1 DFQATT, CDR2 SNEGSKA (reference sequence). CDR3 length equals 15 residues.

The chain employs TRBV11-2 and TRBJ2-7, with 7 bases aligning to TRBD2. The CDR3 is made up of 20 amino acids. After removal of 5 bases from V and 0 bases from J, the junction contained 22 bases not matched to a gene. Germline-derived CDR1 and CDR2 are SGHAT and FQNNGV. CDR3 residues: CASSARRQRSGGPYSYEQYF. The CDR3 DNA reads TGTGCCAGCAGCGCCCGGCGACAAAGATCGGGGGGTCCCTACTCCTACGAGCAGTACTTC. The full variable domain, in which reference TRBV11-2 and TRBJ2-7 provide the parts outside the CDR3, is EAGVAQSPRYKIIEKRQSVAFWCNPISGHATLYWYQQILGQGPKLLIQFQNNGVVDDSQLPKDRFSAERLKGVDSTLKIQPAKLEDSAVYLCASSARRQRSGGPYSYEQYFGPGTRLTVT.

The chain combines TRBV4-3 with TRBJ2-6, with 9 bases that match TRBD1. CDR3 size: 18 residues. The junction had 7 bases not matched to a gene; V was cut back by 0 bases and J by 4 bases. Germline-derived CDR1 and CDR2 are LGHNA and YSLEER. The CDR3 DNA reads TGCGCCAGCAGCCAAGATTTGGGACAGGGTTACGGGGCCAACGTCCTGACTTTC. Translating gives CASSQDLGQGYGANVLTF.

The CDR3 nucleotides are TGTGCCAGCAGCGCTACGCCGGGACTTCGCCCAAACATTCAGTACTTC. It codes for CASSATPGLRPNIQYF. This chain links TRBV2 with TRBJ2-4; possible D gene TRBD2, 6 bases. Germline CDR1 is SNHLY and CDR2 is FYNNEI. Trimming stripped 6 bases from V and 6 bases from J, with 21 bases between. The CDR3 is made up of 16 amino acids.

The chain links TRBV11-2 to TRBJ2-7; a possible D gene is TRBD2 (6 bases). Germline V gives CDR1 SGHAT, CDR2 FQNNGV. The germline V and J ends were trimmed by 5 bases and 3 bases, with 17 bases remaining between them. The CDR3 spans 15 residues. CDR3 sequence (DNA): TGTGCCAGCAGCAATTCGCGCGGGGCCGACTACGAGCAGTACTTC. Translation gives CASSNSRGADYEQYF.

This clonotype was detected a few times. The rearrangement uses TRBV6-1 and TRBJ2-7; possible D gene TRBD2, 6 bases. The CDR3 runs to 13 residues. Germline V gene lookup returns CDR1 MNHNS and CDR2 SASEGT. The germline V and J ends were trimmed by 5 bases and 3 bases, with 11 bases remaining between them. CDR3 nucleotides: TGTGCCAGCAGTTTCCGGGAGAGCTACGAGCAGTACTTC. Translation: CASSFRESYEQYF.

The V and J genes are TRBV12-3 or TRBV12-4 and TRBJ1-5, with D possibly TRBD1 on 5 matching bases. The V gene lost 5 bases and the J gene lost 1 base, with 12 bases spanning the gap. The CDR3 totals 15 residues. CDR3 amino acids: CASSEGSGSNQPQHF. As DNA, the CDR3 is TGTGCCAGCAGTGAGGGGTCCGGGAGCAATCAGCCCCAGCATTTT.

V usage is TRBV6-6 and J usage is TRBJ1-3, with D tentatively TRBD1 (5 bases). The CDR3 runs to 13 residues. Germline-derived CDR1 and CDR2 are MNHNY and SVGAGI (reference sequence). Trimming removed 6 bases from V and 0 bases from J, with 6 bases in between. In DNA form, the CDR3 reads TGTGCCAGCAGGGGGGTCTCTGGAAACACCATATATTTT. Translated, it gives CASRGVSGNTIYF.

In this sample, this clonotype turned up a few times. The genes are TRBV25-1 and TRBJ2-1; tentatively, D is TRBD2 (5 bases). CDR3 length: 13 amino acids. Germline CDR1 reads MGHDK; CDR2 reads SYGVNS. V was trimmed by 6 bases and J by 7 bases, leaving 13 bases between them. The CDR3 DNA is TGTGCCAGCAGCGTTACCTCGGGGAATGAGCAGTTCTTC. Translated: CASSVTSGNEQFF.

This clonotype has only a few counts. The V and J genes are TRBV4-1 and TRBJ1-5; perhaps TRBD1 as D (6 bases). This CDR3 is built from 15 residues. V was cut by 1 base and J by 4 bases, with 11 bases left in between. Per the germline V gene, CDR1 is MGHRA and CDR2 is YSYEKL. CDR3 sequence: CASSQAGTSNQPQHF. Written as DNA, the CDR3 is TGCGCCAGCAGCCAAGCCGGGACAAGTAATCAGCCCCAGCATTTT.

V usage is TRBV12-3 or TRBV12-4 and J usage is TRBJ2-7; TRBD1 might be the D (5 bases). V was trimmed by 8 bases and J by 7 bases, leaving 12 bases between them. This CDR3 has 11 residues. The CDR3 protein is CASQGFEEQYF. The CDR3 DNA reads TGTGCCAGCCAGGGATTTGAGGAGCAGTACTTC.

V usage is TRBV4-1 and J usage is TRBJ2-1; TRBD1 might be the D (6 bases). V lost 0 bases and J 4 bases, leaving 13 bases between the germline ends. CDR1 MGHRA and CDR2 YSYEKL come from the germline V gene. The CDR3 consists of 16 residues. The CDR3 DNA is TGCGCCAGCAGCCAAGACCCGGGACACCAGTACAATGAGCAGTTCTTC. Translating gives CASSQDPGHQYNEQFF.

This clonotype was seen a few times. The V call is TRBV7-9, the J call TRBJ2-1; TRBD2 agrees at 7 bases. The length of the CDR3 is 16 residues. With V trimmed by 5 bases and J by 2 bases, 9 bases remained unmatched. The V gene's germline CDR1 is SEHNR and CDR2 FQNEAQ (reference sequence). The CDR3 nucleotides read TGTGCCAGCAGCGGCGGGGCTAGCGGACCCTACAATGAGCAGTTCTTC. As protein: CASSGGASGPYNEQFF.

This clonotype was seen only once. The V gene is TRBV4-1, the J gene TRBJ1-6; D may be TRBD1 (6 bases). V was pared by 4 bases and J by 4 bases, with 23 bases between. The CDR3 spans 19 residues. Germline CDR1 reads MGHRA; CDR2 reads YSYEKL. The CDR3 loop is CASSPKVGQGQGYNSPLHF. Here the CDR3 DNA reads TGCGCCAGCAGCCCAAAAGTGGGTCAGGGACAAGGTTATAATTCACCCCTCCACTTT.

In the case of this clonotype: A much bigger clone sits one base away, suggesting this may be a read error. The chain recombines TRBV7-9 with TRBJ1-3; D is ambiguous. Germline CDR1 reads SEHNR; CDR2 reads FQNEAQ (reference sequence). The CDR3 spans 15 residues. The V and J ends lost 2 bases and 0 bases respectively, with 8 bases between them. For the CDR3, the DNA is TGTGCCAGCAGCTTACCCGGGAGCTCTGGAAACACCATATATTTT. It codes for CASSLPGSSGNTIYF. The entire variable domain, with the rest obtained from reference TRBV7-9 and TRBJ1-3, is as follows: DTGVSQNPRHKITKRGQNVTFRCDPISEHNRLYWYRQTLGQGPEFLTYFQNEAQLEKSRLLSDRFSAERPKGSFSTLEIQRTEQGDSAMYLCASSLPGSSGNTIYFGEGSWLTVV.

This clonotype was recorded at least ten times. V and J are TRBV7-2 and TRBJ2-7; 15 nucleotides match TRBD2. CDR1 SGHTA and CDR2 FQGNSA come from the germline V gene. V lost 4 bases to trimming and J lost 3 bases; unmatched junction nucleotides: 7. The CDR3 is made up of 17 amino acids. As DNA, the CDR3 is TGTGCCAGCAGCTCACGTGGACTAGCGGGGGGGAACTACGAGCAGTACTTC. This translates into CASSSRGLAGGNYEQYF.

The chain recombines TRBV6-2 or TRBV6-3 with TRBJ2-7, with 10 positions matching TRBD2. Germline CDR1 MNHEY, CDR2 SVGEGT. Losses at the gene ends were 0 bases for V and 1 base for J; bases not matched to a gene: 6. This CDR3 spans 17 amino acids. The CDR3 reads CASSYSRLAGDSYEQYF. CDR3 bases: TGTGCCAGCAGTTACTCTAGGCTAGCGGGGGATTCCTACGAGCAGTACTTC.

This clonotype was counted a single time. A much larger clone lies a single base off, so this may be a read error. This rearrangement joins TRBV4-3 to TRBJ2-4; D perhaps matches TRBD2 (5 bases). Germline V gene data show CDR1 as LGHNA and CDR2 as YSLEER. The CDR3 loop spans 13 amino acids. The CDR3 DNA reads TGCGCCAGCAGCCTACGACGGGAAAACATTCTGTACTTC. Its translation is CASSLRRENILYF.

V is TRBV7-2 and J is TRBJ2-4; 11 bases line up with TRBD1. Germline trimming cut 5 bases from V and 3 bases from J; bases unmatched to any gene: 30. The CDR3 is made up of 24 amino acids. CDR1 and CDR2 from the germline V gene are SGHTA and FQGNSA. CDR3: CASSPRGWDRGKVVPDFDKNIQYF. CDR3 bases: TGTGCCAGCAGCCCGCGGGGCTGGGACAGGGGGAAAGTGGTCCCGGACTTCGACAAAAACATTCAGTACTTC.

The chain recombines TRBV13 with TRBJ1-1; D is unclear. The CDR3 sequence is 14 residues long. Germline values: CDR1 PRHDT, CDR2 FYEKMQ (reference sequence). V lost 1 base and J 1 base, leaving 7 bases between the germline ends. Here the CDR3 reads CASSLVRANTEAFF. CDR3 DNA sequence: TGTGCCAGCAGCTTAGTTCGGGCGAACACTGAAGCTTTCTTT.

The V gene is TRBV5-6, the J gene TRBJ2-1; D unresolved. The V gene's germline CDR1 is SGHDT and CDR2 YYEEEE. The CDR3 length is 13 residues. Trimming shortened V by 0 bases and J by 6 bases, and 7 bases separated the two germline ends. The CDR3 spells CASSLVITNEQFF. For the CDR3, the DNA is TGTGCCAGCAGCTTGGTGATTACCAATGAGCAGTTCTTC. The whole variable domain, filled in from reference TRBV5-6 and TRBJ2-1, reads DAGVTQSPTHLIKTRGQQVTLRCSPKSGHDTVSWYQQALGQGPQFIFQYYEEEERQRGNFPDRFSGHQFPNYSSELNVNALLLGDSALYLCASSLVITNEQFFGPGTRLTVL.

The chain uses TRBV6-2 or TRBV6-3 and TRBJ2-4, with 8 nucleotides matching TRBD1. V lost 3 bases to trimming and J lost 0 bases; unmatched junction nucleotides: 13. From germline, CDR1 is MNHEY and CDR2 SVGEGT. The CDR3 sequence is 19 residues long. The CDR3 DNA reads TGTGCCAGCAGTTATCCCCCGACAGGGGAGAGTATAGCCAAAAACATTCAGTACTTC. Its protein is CASSYPPTGESIAKNIQYF.